This TCR beta chain was obtained from a study of vaccination effects on CD4 cells after COVID-19. This clone came up a few times. Antigen unknown. Germline values: CDR1 MGHRA, CDR2 YSYEKL. The CDR3 is 12 residues long. V lost 6 bases to trimming and J lost 3 bases, with 9 bases between them. Only in-frame clones appear in the TCRdb table, and some are missing; sequencing was by immunoSEQ multiplex PCR. The sample includes around 46,000 clones, around 74% seen only once; the top ten take around 15%. Sequencing was preceded by expansion of antigen-specific CD4+ T cells with viral peptide pools in the ViraFEST assay. An approximately nine-day culture period preceded the isolation of CD4+ T cells. The participants, recipients of two vaccine doses, got either BNT162b2 or mRNA-1273. The vaccine recipients had no prior SARS-CoV-2 infection, with negative nucleocapsid antibodies. IL-2 medium took the place of half the medium on both days 3 and 7.

Sequenced material: CD4+ T cells from PBMCs cultured with HCoV-OC43 spike peptides, taken after COVID-19 vaccination. Noted subset: HCoV-OC43 spike overlapping peptide pool stimulation. This chain joins TRBV4-1 and TRBJ2-7; D is undetermined. The source is a human donor who received a COVID-19 vaccine. CDR3 in DNA: TGCGCCAGCAGGTCACCGAACTACGAGCAGTACTTC. This gives the protein CASRSPNYEQYF.